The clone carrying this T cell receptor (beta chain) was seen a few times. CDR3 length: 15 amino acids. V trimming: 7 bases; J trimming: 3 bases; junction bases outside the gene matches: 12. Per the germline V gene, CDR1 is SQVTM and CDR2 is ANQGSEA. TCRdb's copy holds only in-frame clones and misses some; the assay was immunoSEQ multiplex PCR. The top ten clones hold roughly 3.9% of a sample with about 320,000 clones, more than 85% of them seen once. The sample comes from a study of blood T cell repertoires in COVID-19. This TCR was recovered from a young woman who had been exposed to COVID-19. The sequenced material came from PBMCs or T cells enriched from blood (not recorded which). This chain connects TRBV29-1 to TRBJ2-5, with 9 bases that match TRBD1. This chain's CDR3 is CSALTGTGTKETQYF. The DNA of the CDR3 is TGCAGCGCCCTAACCGGGACAGGGACGAAAGAGACCCAGTACTTC.